This is a list of T cell receptor beta chains from one sample in a study of OX40 agonist ivuxolimab in advanced cancers. Clones were read by immunoSEQ multiplex PCR, and TCRdb kept only the in-frame ones, dropping some. The table shows around 56,000 clones, with over 75% occurring only once. The sequencing used CD4+ or CD8+ T cells sorted from blood, collected in a trial of the OX40 agonist ivuxolimab. The source is an adult with an advanced solid tumor such as melanoma, head and neck, liver or kidney cancer. CDR3s include the opening cysteine and the closing phenylalanine or tryptophan. Each record gives: V gene, D gene, J gene, clone size, CDR3 protein, CDR3 DNA. A D gene is named only where the DNA matches it firmly. Where a row states a size, it is once, few, many or the class of an expanded clone; other rows omit it.

>TRBV29-1|-|TRBJ2-7|-
CSVVLGVGEQYF
TGCAGCGTTGTATTAGGGGTCGGCGAGCAGTACTTC
>TRBV4-1|-|TRBJ1-3|-
CASSQEYTRSGNTIYF
TGCGCCAGCAGCCAAGAATACACCCGCTCTGGAAACACCATATATTTT
>TRBV9|TRBD2|TRBJ2-7|-
CASSDSGLADEQYF
TGTGCCAGCAGCGATTCGGGACTAGCGGACGAGCAGTACTTC
>TRBV11-2|-|TRBJ2-1|-
CASSLAARRHNEQFF
TGTGCCAGCAGCTTAGCGGCCCGACGCCACAATGAGCAGTTCTTC
>TRBV2|TRBD2|TRBJ2-3|-
CASTPGTSGWDTQYF
TGTGCCAGCACCCCCGGGACTAGCGGGTGGGATACGCAGTATTTT
>TRBV5-4|-|TRBJ2-1|-
CASSFAGFPYNEQFF
TGTGCCAGCAGCTTTGCAGGGTTCCCCTACAATGAGCAGTTCTTC
>TRBV5-4|TRBD2|TRBJ2-1|-
CASSLAGTNNEQFF
TGTGCCAGCAGCTTGGCCGGGACTAACAATGAGCAGTTCTTC
>TRBV18|TRBD1|TRBJ2-7|-
CASSPPGQGLGEQYF
TGTGCCAGCTCACCACCGGGACAGGGTTTGGGCGAGCAGTACTTC
>TRBV10-2|TRBD1|TRBJ1-1|-
CASSASQGGTEAFF
TGCGCCAGCAGTGCCTCCCAGGGGGGCACTGAAGCTTTCTTT
>TRBV5-1|TRBD1|TRBJ1-6|-
CASSHQGTGGNSPLHF
TGCGCCAGCAGCCATCAGGGGACAGGGGGCAATTCACCCCTCCACTTT
>TRBV4-1|-|TRBJ2-5|-
CASSQLLQETQYF
TGCGCCAGCAGCCAATTACTACAAGAGACCCAGTACTTC
>TRBV2|-|TRBJ1-2|-
CASSQGRGYTF
TGTGCCAGCAGTCAGGGGCGAGGCTACACCTTC
>TRBV2|-|TRBJ1-2|-
CATDRNYGYTF
TGTGCCACCGACAGAAACTATGGCTACACCTTC
>TRBV2|TRBD1|TRBJ2-7|-
CASSVDRDYEQYF
TGTGCCAGCAGTGTGGACAGGGACTACGAGCAGTACTTC
>TRBV5-1|-|TRBJ2-3|-
CASSLVVGGDTQYF
TGCGCCAGCAGCTTGGTTGTAGGGGGAGATACGCAGTATTTT
>TRBV19|-|TRBJ1-5|-
CASSISAGSNQPQHF
TGTGCCAGTAGTATCTCTGCCGGGAGCAATCAGCCCCAGCATTTT
>TRBV4-1|-|TRBJ2-5|-
CASSQPGPQETQYF
TGCGCCAGCAGCCAGCCGGGGCCCCAAGAGACCCAGTACTTC
>TRBV2|TRBD1|TRBJ2-2|-
CASSADRTNTGELFF
TGTGCCAGCAGCGCGGACAGGACGAACACCGGGGAGCTGTTTTTT
>TRBV19|TRBD1|TRBJ1-5|-
CATTGDYSNQPQHF
TGTGCCACTACAGGGGACTATAGCAATCAGCCCCAGCATTTT
>TRBV9|-|TRBJ1-2|-
CASSGAERYGYTF
TGTGCCAGCAGCGGGGCGGAAAGATATGGCTACACCTTC
>TRBV6-5|TRBD1|TRBJ1-3|-
CASSKDRAHGNTIYF
TGTGCCAGCAGTAAAGACAGGGCTCATGGAAACACCATATATTTT
>TRBV10-3|-|TRBJ1-2|-
CAISESRGRGQRGGYTF
TGTGCCATCAGTGAGTCCCGCGGTCGCGGACAGAGGGGAGGCTACACCTTC
>TRBV5-4|-|TRBJ2-7|-
CASSLPAAVSYEQYF
TGTGCCAGCAGCTTGCCTGCAGCGGTATCCTACGAGCAGTACTTC
>TRBV6-1|-|TRBJ2-5|-
CASSLRDLRGTQYF
TGTGCCAGCAGTCTCCGGGACCTTCGGGGGACCCAGTACTTC
>TRBV27|-|TRBJ2-6|-
CASSFISGANVPTF
TGTGCCAGCAGTTTTATATCTGGGGCCAACGTCCCGACTTTC
>TRBV28|TRBD1|TRBJ2-5|-
CASSFYRGQETQYF
TGTGCCAGCAGTTTCTACAGGGGGCAGGAGACCCAGTACTTC
>TRBV7-7|TRBD2|TRBJ2-5|-
CASSLGTSGGAQYF
TGTGCTAGCAGCCTCGGGACTAGCGGGGGGGCCCAGTACTTC
>TRBV7-2|-|TRBJ1-5|few
CASSGLGAQPQHF
TGTGCCAGCAGCGGACTGGGGGCGCAGCCCCAGCATTTT
>TRBV18|-|TRBJ1-1|medium-sized
CASSGDSSEAFF
TGTGCCAGCTCAGGGGACTCGAGTGAAGCTTTCTTT
>TRBV27|-|TRBJ1-5|-
CASRVQGAGQPQHF
TGTGCCAGCAGGGTTCAGGGTGCGGGTCAGCCCCAGCATTTT
>TRBV16|TRBD1|TRBJ1-2|-
CASSPGQVSNYGYTF
TGTGCCAGCAGCCCAGGACAGGTTTCTAACTATGGCTACACCTTC
>TRBV11-2|-|TRBJ1-5|-
CASSLNNQPQHF
TGTGCCAGCAGCTTAAACAACCAGCCCCAGCATTTT
>TRBV6-5|-|TRBJ2-7|-
CASSETRGSYEQYF
TGTGCCAGCAGTGAAACGAGGGGGTCCTACGAGCAGTACTTC
>TRBV11-1|TRBD1|TRBJ2-6|few
CASSQSYRGSGANVLTF
TGTGCCAGCAGCCAATCCTACAGGGGTTCCGGGGCCAACGTCCTGACTTTC
>TRBV27|TRBD2|TRBJ2-1|-
CASSLYGLAGNREQFF
TGTGCCAGCAGTTTATACGGACTAGCGGGGAATAGAGAGCAGTTCTTC
>TRBV6-1|TRBD2|TRBJ2-3|-
CASSERLAVRTDTQYF
TGTGCCAGCAGTGAGAGACTAGCGGTCCGCACAGATACGCAGTATTTT